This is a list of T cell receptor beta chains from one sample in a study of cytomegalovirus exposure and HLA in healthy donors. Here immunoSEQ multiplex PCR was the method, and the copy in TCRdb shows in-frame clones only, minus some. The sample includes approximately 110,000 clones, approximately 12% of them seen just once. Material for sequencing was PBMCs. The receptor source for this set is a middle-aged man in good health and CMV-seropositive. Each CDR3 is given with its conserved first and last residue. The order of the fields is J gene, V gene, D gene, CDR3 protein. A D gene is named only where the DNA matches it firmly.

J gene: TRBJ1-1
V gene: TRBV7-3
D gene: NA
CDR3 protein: CASSFTENTEAFF

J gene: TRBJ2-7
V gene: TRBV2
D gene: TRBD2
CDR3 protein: CASRPGLAGSVEQYF

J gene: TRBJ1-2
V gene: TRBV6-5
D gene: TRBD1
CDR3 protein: CASSMAGTGYGYTF

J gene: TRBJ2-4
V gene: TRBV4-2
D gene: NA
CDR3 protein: CASSQGGAGAKNIQYF

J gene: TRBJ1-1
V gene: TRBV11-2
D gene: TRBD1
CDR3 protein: CASSLLTGGDTEAFF

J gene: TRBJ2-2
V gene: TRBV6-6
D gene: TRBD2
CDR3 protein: CASRRAGGDTGELFF

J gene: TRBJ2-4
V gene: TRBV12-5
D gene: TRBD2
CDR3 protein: CASGVGGIQYF

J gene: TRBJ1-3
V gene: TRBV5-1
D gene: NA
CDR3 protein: CASSLEPSGNTIYF

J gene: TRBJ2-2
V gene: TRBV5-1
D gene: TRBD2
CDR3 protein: CASRSSAGGPDTGELFF

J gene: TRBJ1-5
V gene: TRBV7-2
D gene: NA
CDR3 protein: CASSLTPSNQPQHF

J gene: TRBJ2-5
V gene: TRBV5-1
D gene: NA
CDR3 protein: CASSLGGAQETQYF

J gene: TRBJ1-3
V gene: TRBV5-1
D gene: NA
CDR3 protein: CASSLVPGSDTIYF

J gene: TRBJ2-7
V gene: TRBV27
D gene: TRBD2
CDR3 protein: CASRRAGDEYEQYF

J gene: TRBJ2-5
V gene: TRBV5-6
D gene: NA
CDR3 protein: CASSLGPRQVQETQYF

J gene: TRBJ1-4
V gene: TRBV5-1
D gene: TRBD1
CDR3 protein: CASSFGTGPAATNEKLFF

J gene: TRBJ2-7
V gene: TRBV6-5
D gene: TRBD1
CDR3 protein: CASIPGQGVGEQYF

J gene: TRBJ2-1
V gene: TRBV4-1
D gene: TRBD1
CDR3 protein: CASSRLTGISYNEQFF

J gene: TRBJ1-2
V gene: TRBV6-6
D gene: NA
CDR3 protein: CASSYTGNYGYTF

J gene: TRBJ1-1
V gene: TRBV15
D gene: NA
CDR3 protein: CATSRDPSRVNTEAFF

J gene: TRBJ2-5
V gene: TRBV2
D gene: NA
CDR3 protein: CASRMGAETQYF

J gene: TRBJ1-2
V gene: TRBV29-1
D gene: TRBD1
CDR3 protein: CSPGPRQGLDGYTF

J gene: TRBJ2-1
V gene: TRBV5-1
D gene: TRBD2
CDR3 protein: CASSLVLAGADEQFF

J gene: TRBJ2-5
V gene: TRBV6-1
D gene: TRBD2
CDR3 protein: CASPRGGRAWETQYF

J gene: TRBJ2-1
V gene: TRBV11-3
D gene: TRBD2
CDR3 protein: CASSVAGSVSYNEQFF

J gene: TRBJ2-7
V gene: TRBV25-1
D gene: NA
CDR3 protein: CASSMPGTHYEQYF

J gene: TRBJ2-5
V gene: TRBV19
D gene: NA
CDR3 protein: CASSISRDTQETQYF

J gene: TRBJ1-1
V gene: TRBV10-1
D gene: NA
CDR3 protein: CASSDSPNTEAFF

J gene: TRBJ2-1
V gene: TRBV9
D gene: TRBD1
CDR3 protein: CASSETGGSYNEQFF

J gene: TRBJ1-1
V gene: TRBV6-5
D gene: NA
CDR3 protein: CASSSMRGGTEAFF

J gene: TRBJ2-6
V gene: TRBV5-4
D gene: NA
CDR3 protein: CASSPRVSGANVLTF

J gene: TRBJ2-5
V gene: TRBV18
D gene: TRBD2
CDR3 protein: CASSPSLAGVETQYF

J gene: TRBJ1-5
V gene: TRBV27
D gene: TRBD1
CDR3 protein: CASSKGQGNYQPQHF

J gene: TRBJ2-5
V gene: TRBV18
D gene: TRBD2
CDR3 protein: CASSLTTSGRVETQYF

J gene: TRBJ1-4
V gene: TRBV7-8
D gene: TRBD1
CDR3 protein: CASSLRRGRTNEKLFF

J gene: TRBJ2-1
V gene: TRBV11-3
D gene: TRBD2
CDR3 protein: CASSPGTSGYNEQFF

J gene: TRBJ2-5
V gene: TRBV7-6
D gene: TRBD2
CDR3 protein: CASSFLPAAGAVETQYF

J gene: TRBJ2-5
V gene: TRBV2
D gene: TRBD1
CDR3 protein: CASRTGTGETQYF

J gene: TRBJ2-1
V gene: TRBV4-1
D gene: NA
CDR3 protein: CASSQLANEQFF

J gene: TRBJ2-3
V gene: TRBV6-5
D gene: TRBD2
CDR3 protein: CASSPSGRSGTQYF

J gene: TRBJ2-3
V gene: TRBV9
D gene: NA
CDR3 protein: CASSVLDGGDTQYF

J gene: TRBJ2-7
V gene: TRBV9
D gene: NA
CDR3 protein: CASSGGLDYEQYF

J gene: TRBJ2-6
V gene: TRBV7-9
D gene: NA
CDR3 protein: CASSSLGGAGANVLTF

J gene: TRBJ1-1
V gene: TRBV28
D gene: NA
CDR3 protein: CASSFPTINTEAFF

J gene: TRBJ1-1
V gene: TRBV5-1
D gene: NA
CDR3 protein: CASSEEPGNTEAFF

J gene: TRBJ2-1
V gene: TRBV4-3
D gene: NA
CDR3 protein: CASSQAQARYNEQFF

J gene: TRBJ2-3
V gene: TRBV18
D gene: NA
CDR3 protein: CASSPLAGDTQYF

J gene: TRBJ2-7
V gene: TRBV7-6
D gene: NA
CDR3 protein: CASSTPPGEQYF

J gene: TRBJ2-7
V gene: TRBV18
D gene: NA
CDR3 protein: CASSQRASYEQYF

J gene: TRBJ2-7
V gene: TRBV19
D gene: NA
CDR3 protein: CASSRGDSHYEQYF

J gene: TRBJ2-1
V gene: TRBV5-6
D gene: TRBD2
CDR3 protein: CASSVGGLAVYNEQFF

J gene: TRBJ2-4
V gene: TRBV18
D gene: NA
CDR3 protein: CASSPPETGEVGIQYF

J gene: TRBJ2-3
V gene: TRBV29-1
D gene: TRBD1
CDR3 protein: CSVIGQGVGTDTQYF

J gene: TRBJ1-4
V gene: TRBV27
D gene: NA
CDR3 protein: CASSFAQGGEKLFF

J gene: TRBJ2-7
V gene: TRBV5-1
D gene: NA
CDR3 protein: CASSLSSVYEQYF

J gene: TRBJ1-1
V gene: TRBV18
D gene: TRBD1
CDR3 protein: CASSPGQGLGNTEAFF

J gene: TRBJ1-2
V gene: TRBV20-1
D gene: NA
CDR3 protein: CSAEQNYGYTF

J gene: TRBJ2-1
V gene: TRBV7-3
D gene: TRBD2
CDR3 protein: CASSFLAGDLNEQFF

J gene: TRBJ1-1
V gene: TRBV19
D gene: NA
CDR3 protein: CASSIGGYRAEAFF

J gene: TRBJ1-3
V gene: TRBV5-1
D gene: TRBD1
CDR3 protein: CASSPGQGSGNTIYF